The rows below give T cell receptor beta chains drawn from one sample of a study of spatial heterogeneity in lung cancer. TCRdb analysed the 5' RACE reads with MiXCR anew, one entry per CDR3 protein. Here the sample spans under 150,000 distinct CDR3 sequences, 9% to 15% being singletons. This specimen consisted of PBMCs, obtained at follow-up. These receptors came from a male donor with early-stage non-small cell lung cancer. The CDR3 runs from the conserved cysteine through the conserved F or W. Fields, in order: clone size, D gene, J gene, V gene, CDR3 protein, CDR3 DNA. The D gene is left open where the match is weak. Clone size, where shown, is once, few, many, or a class for clones that have expanded.

size: few; D: -; J: TRBJ1-6; V: TRBV20-1; CDR3: CSASPAGDSYNSPLHF; DNA: TGCAGTGCTTCGCCCGCTGGGGATTCCTATAATTCACCCCTCCACTTT
size: many; D: TRBD1; J: TRBJ2-7; V: TRBV28; CDR3: CASSSQGVGEQYF; DNA: TGTGCCAGCAGTTCACAGGGGGTTGGCGAGCAGTACTTC
size: many; D: TRBD1; J: TRBJ1-1; V: TRBV6-1; CDR3: CASSETGGAGTEAFF; DNA: TGTGCCAGCAGTGAGACAGGGGGCGCGGGGACTGAAGCTTTCTTT
size: many; D: -; J: TRBJ1-2; V: TRBV6-5; CDR3: CASTSGTSLTF; DNA: TGTGCCAGCACCTCTGGTACAAGTTTGACCTTC
size: many; D: TRBD1; J: TRBJ1-1; V: TRBV6-5; CDR3: CASRRTGMNTEAFF; DNA: TGTGCCAGCAGGAGGACAGGGATGAACACTGAAGCTTTCTTT
size: few; D: TRBD2; J: TRBJ2-7; V: TRBV5-1; CDR3: CASSSPSGAGDEQYF; DNA: TGCGCCAGCAGCTCCCCTAGCGGGGCGGGAGACGAGCAGTACTTC
size: many; D: -; J: TRBJ1-2; V: TRBV19; CDR3: CASTDSYGYTF; DNA: TGTGCCAGTACCGACAGCTATGGCTACACCTTC
size: many; D: -; J: TRBJ1-4; V: TRBV12-3/TRBV12-4; CDR3: CASSSPRGKLFF; DNA: TGTGCCAGCAGTTCACCCCGGGGAAAACTGTTTTTT
size: few; D: -; J: TRBJ1-2; V: TRBV7-8; CDR3: CASSLVARDVYGYTF; DNA: TGTGCCAGCAGCTTAGTAGCTCGGGACGTCTATGGCTACACCTTC
size: -; D: -; J: TRBJ2-3; V: TRBV20-1; CDR3: CSARGTGTDTQYF; DNA: TGCAGTGCTAGAGGGACGGGCACAGATACGCAGTATTTT
size: few; D: TRBD2; J: TRBJ2-3; V: TRBV5-1; CDR3: CASSLRLAPGADTQYF; DNA: TGCGCCAGCAGCTTGCGACTAGCTCCAGGAGCAGATACGCAGTATTTT
size: once; D: TRBD2; J: TRBJ2-2; V: TRBV20-1; CDR3: CSAPGLAGRNTGELFF; DNA: TGCAGTGCCCCGGGACTAGCGGGGAGGAACACCGGGGAGCTGTTTTTT
size: -; D: TRBD2; J: TRBJ2-3; V: TRBV7-9; CDR3: CASSLDAFASGVRADTQYF; DNA: TGTGCCAGCAGCTTAGACGCATTCGCTAGCGGGGTGAGAGCAGATACGCAGTATTTT
size: few; D: TRBD1; J: TRBJ2-7; V: TRBV6-6; CDR3: CASSSTGGGEQYF; DNA: TGTGCCAGCAGTTCGACAGGGGGGGGCGAGCAGTACTTC
size: -; D: TRBD1; J: TRBJ1-1; V: TRBV7-9; CDR3: CASSSPDRGNTEAFF; DNA: TGTGCCAGCAGCTCCCCCGACAGGGGGAACACTGAAGCTTTCTTT
size: -; D: TRBD2; J: TRBJ2-5; V: TRBV11-2; CDR3: CASSSGLAFETQYF; DNA: TGTGCCAGCAGCAGCGGACTAGCCTTCGAGACCCAGTACTTC
size: many; D: -; J: TRBJ2-5; V: TRBV28; CDR3: CASTRGSETQYF; DNA: TGTGCCAGCACCAGAGGGTCGGAGACCCAGTACTTC
size: -; D: -; J: TRBJ2-2; V: TRBV27; CDR3: CASRLGRLTGELFF; DNA: TGTGCCAGCAGGCTGGGACGCTTGACCGGGGAGCTGTTTTTT
size: few; D: -; J: TRBJ1-1; V: TRBV19; CDR3: CASSLGLGEAFF; DNA: TGTGCCAGTAGTTTGGGACTAGGGGAAGCTTTCTTT
size: -; D: -; J: TRBJ2-5; V: TRBV15; CDR3: CATSRDLVGANNQETQYF; DNA: TGTGCCACCAGCAGAGATCTCGTTGGGGCAAACAACCAAGAGACCCAGTACTTC
size: few; D: -; J: TRBJ2-1; V: TRBV27; CDR3: CASRTAYNEQFF; DNA: TGTGCCAGCCGGACAGCCTACAATGAGCAGTTCTTC
size: few; D: TRBD1; J: TRBJ1-1; V: TRBV12-3/TRBV12-4; CDR3: CASTEVRGHRSFF; DNA: TGTGCCAGCACCGAAGTTAGGGGGCATCGGTCTTTCTTT
size: many; D: -; J: TRBJ1-3; V: TRBV28; CDR3: CASSFHGGNTIYF; DNA: TGTGCCAGCAGTTTCCACGGGGGAAACACCATATATTTT
size: -; D: -; J: TRBJ1-5; V: TRBV12-3/TRBV12-4; CDR3: CASTRDRSHQPQHF; DNA: TGTGCCAGCACCCGCGACAGGAGCCATCAGCCCCAGCATTTT
size: few; D: TRBD1; J: TRBJ2-1; V: TRBV24-1; CDR3: CATSDRTGASYNEQFF; DNA: TGTGCCACCAGTGATCGGACAGGGGCGTCCTACAATGAGCAGTTCTTC
size: few; D: -; J: TRBJ2-5; V: TRBV24-1; CDR3: CATSEPYAETQYF; DNA: TGTGCCACCAGTGAACCATATGCGGAGACCCAGTACTTC
size: -; D: TRBD1; J: TRBJ2-1; V: TRBV4-3; CDR3: CASSQDRRWTGKNEQFF; DNA: TGCGCCAGCAGCCAAGATCGGCGTTGGACAGGGAAAAATGAGCAGTTCTTC
size: -; D: -; J: TRBJ2-2; V: TRBV27; CDR3: CASSLSGTGYTGELFF; DNA: TGTGCCAGCAGTTTATCTGGGACTGGATACACCGGGGAGCTGTTTTTT
size: many; D: -; J: TRBJ1-1; V: TRBV7-3; CDR3: CASSSGGTEAFF; DNA: TGTGCCAGCAGCTCCGGAGGCACTGAAGCTTTCTTT
size: many; D: -; J: TRBJ2-7; V: TRBV11-2; CDR3: CASSLDRSRSYEQYF; DNA: TGTGCCAGCAGCTTAGATCGGTCCAGGTCCTACGAGCAGTACTTC
size: -; D: TRBD1; J: TRBJ2-2; V: TRBV10-3; CDR3: CAISLDRPNTGELFF; DNA: TGTGCCATCAGTTTGGACAGGCCGAACACCGGGGAGCTGTTTTTT
size: many; D: -; J: TRBJ1-5; V: TRBV19; CDR3: CASSMMGPNQPQHF; DNA: TGTGCCAGTAGTATGATGGGCCCCAATCAGCCCCAGCATTTT
size: many; D: -; J: TRBJ1-5; V: TRBV9; CDR3: CASSVGSLNQPQHF; DNA: TGTGCCAGCAGCGTGGGCAGTCTCAATCAGCCCCAGCATTTT
size: few; D: -; J: TRBJ1-4; V: TRBV5-4; CDR3: CASSPNDKREKLFF; DNA: TGTGCCAGCAGCCCTAACGACAAAAGGGAAAAACTGTTTTTT
size: -; D: -; J: TRBJ2-3; V: TRBV10-2; CDR3: CASSESERNTQYF; DNA: TGCGCCAGCAGTGAGTCGGAAAGAAATACGCAGTATTTT
size: few; D: -; J: TRBJ2-5; V: TRBV5-4; CDR3: CASSLEAGAETQYF; DNA: TGTGCCAGCAGCTTGGAGGCGGGGGCTGAGACCCAGTACTTC
size: -; D: -; J: TRBJ1-2; V: TRBV20-1; CDR3: CSPYKQGGYGYTF; DNA: TGCAGTCCCTATAAACAGGGTGGCTATGGCTACACCTTC
size: few; D: -; J: TRBJ2-3; V: TRBV29-1; CDR3: CSVERASTDTQYF; DNA: TGCAGCGTCGAGCGGGCAAGCACAGATACGCAGTATTTT
size: -; D: -; J: TRBJ1-1; V: TRBV23-1; CDR3: CASSQGQQTKDAEAFF; DNA: TGCGCCAGCAGTCAGGGCCAACAAACAAAGGACGCTGAAGCTTTCTTT
size: -; D: -; J: TRBJ1-3; V: TRBV12-3/TRBV12-4; CDR3: CASSLPRGGSGNTIYF; DNA: TGTGCCAGCAGTTTACCCCGGGGAGGCTCTGGAAACACCATATATTTT
size: -; D: TRBD2; J: TRBJ2-3; V: TRBV9; CDR3: CASSSRTSGGTDTQYF; DNA: TGTGCCAGCAGCTCCCGGACTAGCGGGGGTACAGATACGCAGTATTTT
size: few; D: -; J: TRBJ2-2; V: TRBV2; CDR3: CASSDTVPNTGELFF; DNA: TGTGCCAGCAGTGACACAGTGCCGAACACCGGGGAGCTGTTTTTT
size: few; D: -; J: TRBJ1-2; V: TRBV29-1; CDR3: CRFNAGTPYGYTF; DNA: TGCAGATTTAATGCCGGGACACCCTATGGCTACACCTTC
size: few; D: -; J: TRBJ1-1; V: TRBV9; CDR3: CASSEREWGGTEAFF; DNA: TGTGCCAGCAGCGAGAGGGAGTGGGGCGGGACTGAAGCTTTCTTT
size: many; D: TRBD1; J: TRBJ2-3; V: TRBV28; CDR3: CASQQGQATDTQYF; DNA: TGTGCCAGCCAGCAAGGACAGGCCACAGATACGCAGTATTTT
size: -; D: -; J: TRBJ1-5; V: TRBV7-8; CDR3: CASSFAGVSNQPQHF; DNA: TGTGCCAGCAGCTTCGCCGGGGTTAGCAATCAGCCCCAGCATTTT
size: few; D: -; J: TRBJ1-5; V: TRBV12-3/TRBV12-4; CDR3: CASSFRVNSNQPQHF; DNA: TGTGCCAGCAGTTTTCGGGTTAATAGCAATCAGCCCCAGCATTTT
size: few; D: -; J: TRBJ1-2; V: TRBV6-1; CDR3: CASSEAGQQGSYGYTF; DNA: TGTGCCAGCAGTGAAGCGGGCCAACAGGGAAGCTATGGCTACACCTTC
size: many; D: -; J: TRBJ2-3; V: TRBV7-3; CDR3: CASSVDRTDTQYF; DNA: TGTGCCAGCAGCGTCGACAGGACAGATACGCAGTATTTT
size: -; D: -; J: TRBJ2-7; V: TRBV20-1; CDR3: CSARDPYEQYF; DNA: TGCAGTGCTAGAGATCCTTACGAGCAGTACTTC
size: -; D: -; J: TRBJ1-4; V: TRBV2; CDR3: CASSRSPNEKLFF; DNA: TGTGCCAGCAGTCGTTCCCCTAATGAAAAACTGTTTTTT
size: -; D: -; J: TRBJ2-4; V: TRBV3-1; CDR3: CASSQLGVAKNIQYF; DNA: TGTGCCAGCAGCCAGTTGGGGGTAGCCAAAAACATTCAGTACTTC
size: -; D: TRBD2; J: TRBJ2-3; V: TRBV5-6; CDR3: CASSSRGGGPSSADTQYF; DNA: TGTGCCAGCAGCTCAAGGGGCGGGGGGCCCTCCTCCGCAGATACGCAGTATTTT
size: many; D: TRBD1; J: TRBJ1-4; V: TRBV29-1; CDR3: CSVGQGFEKLFF; DNA: TGCAGCGTTGGACAGGGTTTTGAAAAACTGTTTTTT
size: -; D: TRBD1; J: TRBJ2-1; V: TRBV7-3; CDR3: CASSAAGGSYNEQFF; DNA: TGTGCCAGCAGCGCAGCAGGGGGATCGTACAATGAGCAGTTCTTC
size: many; D: -; J: TRBJ2-1; V: TRBV5-1; CDR3: CASCDTASYNEQFF; DNA: TGCGCCAGCTGCGACACTGCCTCCTACAATGAGCAGTTCTTC
size: many; D: TRBD1; J: TRBJ1-1; V: TRBV28; CDR3: CASSIGQGEAFF; DNA: TGTGCCAGCAGTATCGGACAGGGAGAAGCTTTCTTT
size: many; D: -; J: TRBJ2-7; V: TRBV2; CDR3: CASSREAYEQYF; DNA: TGTGCCAGCAGCAGAGAGGCCTACGAGCAGTACTTC
size: many; D: -; J: TRBJ2-7; V: TRBV7-2; CDR3: CASSLGTASYEQYF; DNA: TGTGCCAGCAGCTTAGGTACAGCCTCCTACGAGCAGTACTTC